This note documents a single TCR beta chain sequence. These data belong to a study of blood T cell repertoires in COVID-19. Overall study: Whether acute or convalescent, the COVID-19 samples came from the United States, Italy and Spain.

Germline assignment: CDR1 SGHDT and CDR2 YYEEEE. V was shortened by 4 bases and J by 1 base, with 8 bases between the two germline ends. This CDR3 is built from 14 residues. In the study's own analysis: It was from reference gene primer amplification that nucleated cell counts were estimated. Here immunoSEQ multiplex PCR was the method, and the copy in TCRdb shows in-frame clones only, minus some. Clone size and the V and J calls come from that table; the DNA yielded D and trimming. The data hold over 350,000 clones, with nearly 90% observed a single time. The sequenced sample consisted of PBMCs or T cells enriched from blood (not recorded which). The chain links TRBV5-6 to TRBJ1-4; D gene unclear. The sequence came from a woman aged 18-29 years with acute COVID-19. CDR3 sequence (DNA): TGTGCCAGCAGCAGACTCGGAACTAATGAAAAACTGTTTTTT. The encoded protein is CASSRLGTNEKLFF.